This T cell receptor (beta chain) was found in a study of T-cell reconstitution after alpha-beta-depleted transplantation in children. Unique molecular identifiers were built into the TCRbeta library. MiXCR, run by TCRdb on the PCR reads, gives a single entry per CDR3 protein. Here the sample spans roughly 610,000 distinct CDR3 sequences, about 10% being singletons. Sequencing used PBMCs from the stem cell graft donor, obtained from the stem cell graft. The receptor was isolated from a human donor who donated a stem cell graft to a child with acute myeloid leukemia.

The CDR3 reads CASSPTGGPSRDTQYF. For the CDR3, the DNA is TGTGCCAGCAGCCCCACGGGGGGCCCATCCAGGGATACGCAGTATTTT. The chain has TRBV28 and TRBJ2-3; D possibly corresponds to TRBD2 (7 bases). The CDR3 extends over 16 amino acids. Trimming removed 6 bases at V and 6 bases at J, with 22 bases between. CDR1 is MDHEN and CDR2 is SYDVKM in the germline V gene.